Listed here are 24 T cell receptor beta chains from one sample, sequenced in a study of CD8 T cells in ankylosing spondylitis. Study-level results: The study identified a TCR beta motif of several highly homologous variants that appeared characteristic of ankylosing spondylitis blood.

Their antigen targets remain unknown. TCRdb analysed the 5' RACE reads with MiXCR anew, one entry per CDR3 protein. The data contain roughly 700,000 distinct CDR3 sequences, around a fifth of them singletons. Sequencing used blood, either unsorted or a sorted T cell fraction (not recorded which). These receptors were collected from a male donor with ankylosing spondylitis.

The CDR3 sequence: CAWSRGDQPQHF. Written as DNA, the CDR3 is TGTGCCTGGAGCAGGGGGGATCAGCCCCAGCATTTT. J is TRBJ1-5 and V is TRBV30; TRBD1 matches 7 bases. V was clipped by 3 bases and J by 5 bases; unmatched bases: 1. CDR3 length: 12 residues. Germline V gene lookup returns CDR1 GTSNPN and CDR2 SVGIG (reference sequence).

In this sample, this clonotype turned up a few times. The rearrangement joins TRBV5-1 to TRBJ2-7, with D tentatively TRBD1 (6 bases). V lost 5 bases and J lost 2, with 14 bases in between. CDR3 length: 14 amino acids. Germline-derived CDR1 and CDR2 are SGHRS and YFSETQ. CDR3 sequence: CASSFQGFAYEQYF. The CDR3 DNA is TGCGCCAGCAGTTTTCAGGGGTTTGCCTACGAGCAGTACTTC.

This clonotype was counted only a few times. The chain combines TRBV20-1 with TRBJ1-5; no reliable D call. V dropped 3 bases and J dropped 5 bases, with 14 bases sitting between them. CDR3 length: 14 residues. Germline V gives CDR1 DFQATT, CDR2 SNEGSKA (reference sequence). In DNA form, the CDR3 reads TGCAGTGCTAGTCGTGGAGTTGGCGATCAGCCCCAGCATTTT. It translates to CSASRGVGDQPQHF.

This clonotype was recorded a few times. The chain links TRBV20-1 to TRBJ2-3; 9 bases map to TRBD2. The germline gives CDR1 DFQATT, CDR2 SNEGSKA (reference sequence). V shed 1 base, J shed 1 base, and the junction held 6 bases outside the gene matches. This CDR3 spans 16 amino acids. The CDR3 here is CSARALQRGGTDTQYF. CDR3 nucleotides: TGCAGTGCTAGAGCCCTCCAGCGGGGGGGCACAGATACGCAGTATTTT.

This clonotype was counted ten times or more. This chain connects TRBV7-9 to TRBJ2-1; D is unresolved. The CDR3 loop spans 14 amino acids. Trimming took off 1 base at V and 3 bases at J, with 7 bases between the two ends. Germline V lookup: CDR1 SEHNR, CDR2 FQNEAQ (reference sequence). The CDR3 sequence is CASSLGTVYNEQFF. Here the CDR3 DNA reads TGTGCCAGCAGCTTAGGGACGGTCTACAATGAGCAGTTCTTC.

There are a few counts of this clonotype. The chain combines TRBV2 with TRBJ1-1, with no clear D. Germline V gene data show CDR1 as SNHLY and CDR2 as FYNNEI. The CDR3 consists of 15 residues. V lost 3 bases and J 3 bases, leaving 14 bases between the germline ends. The CDR3 DNA sequence: TGTGCCAGCAGTGAGTCGGGCACGACCTACACTGAAGCTTTCTTT. Translated: CASSESGTTYTEAFF.

V gene TRBV20-1 combines with J gene TRBJ2-7; D possibly corresponds to TRBD1 (6 bases). The CDR3 runs 14 residues. Germline V gene sequence: CDR1 DFQATT, CDR2 SNEGSKA (reference sequence). V lost 1 base, J lost 4 bases, and 14 bases lay in between. CDR3 loop: CSARGTELPYEQYF. CDR3 sequence (DNA): TGCAGTGCTAGAGGGACAGAGCTCCCGTACGAGCAGTACTTC.

The chain has TRBV6-5 and TRBJ2-3; 7 bases are a match to TRBD2. The CDR3 is 16 residues long. Per germline, CDR1 MNHEY and CDR2 SVGAGI. The J segment lost 4 bases and the V segment lost 4 bases, leaving 11 bases of the junction unmatched. CDR3 DNA sequence: TGTGCCAGCAGTTCCCCGTGGGGGGGGGAGCCAGATACGCAGTATTTT. It encodes CASSSPWGGEPDTQYF.

The chain links TRBV7-9 to TRBJ1-5; 10 bases agree with TRBD1. CDR3 length: 14 amino acids. V shed 5 bases, J shed 6 bases, and the junction held 4 bases outside the gene matches. CDR1 is SEHNR, CDR2 FQNEAQ, per germline (reference sequence). The CDR3 coding sequence is TGTGCCAGCAGCGAGGGGACAGGGGTTCAGCCCCAGCATTTT. It translates to CASSEGTGVQPQHF.

At least ten counts were recorded for this clonotype. A read error may produce the germline difference seen at one junction end. This rearrangement joins TRBV5-6 to TRBJ2-7; 9 nucleotides align to TRBD1. The germline V gene has CDR1 SGHDT and CDR2 YYEEEE. This CDR3 contains 14 residues. This CDR3 is CASTLITGGVEQYF. In DNA, the CDR3 is TGTGCCAGCACCTTGATCACAGGGGGCGTCGAGCAGTACTTC.

The rearrangement links TRBV10-3 to TRBJ2-2, with 12 bases that match TRBD1. CDR1 and CDR2 (germline): ENHRY, SYGVKD. V trimming: 4 bases; J trimming: 0 bases; junction bases outside the gene matches: 3. The CDR3 runs to 17 residues. CDR3 loop: CAISGWDRGPNTGELFF. For the CDR3, the DNA is TGTGCCATCAGTGGCTGGGACAGGGGGCCGAACACCGGGGAGCTGTTTTTT.

This clonotype has a handful of counts. The chain combines TRBV5-8 with TRBJ2-3; 9 positions match TRBD1. CDR3 size: 14 residues. V trimming: 4 bases; J trimming: 7 bases; junction bases outside the gene matches: 7. Germline-derived CDR1 and CDR2 are SGHTS and YDEGEE. The CDR3 sequence is CASSGGQGLYTQYF. The CDR3 DNA follows: TGTGCCAGCAGCGGCGGACAGGGGCTTTATACGCAGTATTTT.

This clonotype has more than one count but fewer than ten. The chain joins TRBV27 to TRBJ1-1; 9 nucleotides agree with TRBD1. Trimming took 1 base from V and 1 from J; bases not matched to a gene: 4. The CDR3 covers 16 residues. CDR1 and CDR2 (germline): MNHEY, SMNVEV (reference sequence). The CDR3 spells CASSLWGQGRNTEAFF. Here the CDR3 DNA reads TGTGCCAGCAGTTTATGGGGACAGGGACGGAACACTGAAGCTTTCTTT.

This clonotype was detected once. The J gene is TRBJ2-1, the V gene TRBV6-1, with 13 positions matching TRBD2. The CDR3 totals 14 residues. Germline lookup yields CDR1 MNHNS and CDR2 SASEGT. After removal of 6 bases from V and 14 bases from J, the junction contained 10 bases not matched to a gene. This chain's CDR3 is CASRPGLAGSQEFF. For the CDR3, the DNA is TGTGCCAGCAGACCGGGACTAGCGGGATCTCAAGAGTTCTTC.

In this sample, this clonotype turned up a few times. The V call is TRBV15, the J call TRBJ1-5, with 8 bases aligning to TRBD1. From germline, CDR1 is LNHNV and CDR2 YYDKDF (reference sequence). Losses at the gene ends were 0 bases for V and 0 bases for J; bases not matched to a gene: 4. The CDR3 has 17 residues. CDR3 in DNA: TGTGCCACCAGCAGAGATCAAACAGGGGGTAGCAATCAGCCCCAGCATTTT. Encoded protein: CATSRDQTGGSNQPQHF.

The chain combines TRBV27 with TRBJ1-3, with D perhaps TRBD1 (6 bases). This CDR3 has 14 residues. The germline gives CDR1 MNHEY, CDR2 SMNVEV (reference sequence). The ends were cut back, 6 bases at V and 3 bases at J, with 12 bases in the middle. The CDR3 loop is CASRKGGSGNTIYF. In DNA, the CDR3 is TGTGCCAGCAGAAAAGGGGGTAGTGGAAACACCATATATTTT.

The rearrangement joins TRBV29-1 to TRBJ1-5; TRBD1 aligns across 8 bases. The germline V gene has CDR1 SQVTM and CDR2 ANQGSEA. CDR3 length equals 13 residues. The V gene end was trimmed by 7 bases and the J gene end by 6 bases; junction bases not matched to a gene: 8. CDR3 in DNA: TGCAGCGCTAGACAGGGGAAAGGTCAGCCCCAGCATTTT. Protein sequence: CSARQGKGQPQHF.

This clonotype was seen only a few times. This chain links TRBV6-1 with TRBJ1-5, with 9 bases identical to TRBD1. CDR1 is MNHNS and CDR2 is SASEGT in the germline V gene. V trimming: 7 bases; J trimming: 6 bases; junction bases outside the gene matches: 7. CDR3 length equals 14 residues. The CDR3 bases are TGTGCCAGCACTCCAACAGGGGGCGGTCAGCCCCAGCATTTT. This sequence encodes CASTPTGGGQPQHF.

This clonotype was seen a few times. V and J are TRBV5-1 and TRBJ2-3; D may correspond to TRBD1 or TRBD2 (5 bases each). The V gene lost 0 bases and the J gene lost 4 bases, with 9 bases spanning the gap. Germline assignment: CDR1 SGHRS and CDR2 YFSETQ. The CDR3 covers 14 residues. CDR3 sequence (DNA): TGCGCCAGCAGCTTGGGTCGGGGCGCAGATACGCAGTATTTT. This sequence encodes CASSLGRGADTQYF.

V gene TRBV20-1 combines with J gene TRBJ1-5; D is possibly TRBD1 (6 bases). The CDR3 covers 15 residues. The V and J ends lost 7 bases and 0 bases respectively, with 16 bases between them. Per the germline V gene, CDR1 is DFQATT and CDR2 is SNEGSKA (reference sequence). DNA of the CDR3: TGCAGTGTCACCCTAGGGGGGCGTAGCAATCAGCCCCAGCATTTT. Its protein product is CSVTLGGRSNQPQHF.

This clonotype came up a few times. This chain joins TRBV2 and TRBJ2-3; TRBD1 or TRBD2 may be the D gene (5 bases each). V was cut by 7 bases and J by 11 bases, with 25 bases left in between. CDR3 length: 15 amino acids. The germline CDR1 and CDR2 sequences are SNHLY and FYNNEI. The CDR3 nucleotides are TGTGCCAGCACCCCGACTACCGCTGGGGTTCAGGGGCAGTATTTT. Translated, it gives CASTPTTAGVQGQYF.

This clonotype was seen a few times. This chain uses TRBV29-1 with TRBJ1-1, with D possibly TRBD1 on 6 matching bases. The V gene's germline CDR1 is SQVTM and CDR2 ANQGSEA. V was pared by 5 bases and J by 6 bases, with 13 bases between. The CDR3 covers 12 residues. The CDR3 coding sequence is TGCAGCGTTAGTGGGGGCAAATCTGAAGCTTTCTTT. Protein product: CSVSGGKSEAFF.

This clonotype was seen a few times. The V and J genes are TRBV20-1 and TRBJ2-7; 8 bases are shared with TRBD1. The trim removed 3 bases at V and 5 bases at J, leaving 3 bases unmatched. Germline CDR1 is DFQATT and CDR2 is SNEGSKA (reference sequence). The CDR3 totals 12 residues. The CDR3 spells CSARRTGNEQYF. The CDR3 DNA follows: TGCAGTGCTAGGAGGACAGGGAACGAGCAGTACTTC.

Only a few counts were recorded for this clonotype. In DNA form, the CDR3 reads TGTGCCAGCAGTTACACAGCGGGGGGGCGCGAGCAGTACTTC. Translation: CASSYTAGGREQYF. The chain joins TRBV6-5 to TRBJ2-7; 10 bases line up with TRBD2. Germline V gene lookup returns CDR1 MNHEY and CDR2 SVGAGI. Trimming removed 2 bases from V and 6 bases from J; junction bases left unmatched: 4. This CDR3 is 14 amino acids long.